These 8 T cell receptor beta chains share one sample of origin, sequenced in a study of shared clonotypes between healthy human individuals. Assay: immunoSEQ multiplex PCR; the TCRdb copy retains only in-frame clones and omits some. The data contain around 600,000 clones, 95% to 98% of them seen just once; the ten biggest clones take up 0.3%. Naive CD8 cells, CD45RO-negative and positively selected for CCR7, excluded terminally differentiated effector memory CD45RA+ cells. Specimen: naive CD8+ T cells sorted from blood. Source of these receptors: a man aged 25 to 40 in good health.

The chain links TRBV5-4 to TRBJ2-5, with 9 bases lining up with TRBD2. With V trimmed by 1 base and J by 2 bases, 3 bases remained unmatched. CDR3 size: 15 residues. From germline, CDR1 is SGHNT and CDR2 YYREEE (reference sequence). The CDR3, as DNA: TGTGCCAGCAGCTTGAGGAGCGGGAGGCAAGAGACCCAGTACTTC. Amino acids: CASSLRSGRQETQYF.

The rearrangement joins TRBV29-1 to TRBJ2-7, with TRBD1 matching 7 bases. The V gene's germline CDR1 is SQVTM and CDR2 ANQGSEA. The V segment lost 7 bases and the J segment 2 bases; nucleotides outside the gene matches: 8. CDR3 length: 13 amino acids. CDR3 loop: CSAVGTATYEQYF. The CDR3 bases are TGCAGCGCTGTGGGGACAGCAACCTACGAGCAGTACTTC.

This sequence joins TRBV29-1 and TRBJ2-1; 9 nucleotides agree with TRBD2. V shed 4 bases, J shed 0 bases, and the junction held 22 bases outside the gene matches. The CDR3 length is 21 residues. Germline V lookup: CDR1 SQVTM, CDR2 ANQGSEA. CDR3 amino acids: CSVVGIGGGLAHRSSYNEQFF. Written as DNA, the CDR3 is TGCAGCGTTGTTGGTATCGGGGGAGGACTAGCGCACCGGAGCTCCTACAATGAGCAGTTCTTC.

The V gene is TRBV27, the J gene TRBJ1-2; D possibly corresponds to TRBD1 (5 bases). The CDR3 covers 14 residues. The germline V gene encodes CDR1 MNHEY and CDR2 SMNVEV (reference sequence). Trimming stripped 10 bases from V and 3 bases from J, with 18 bases between. In DNA form, the CDR3 reads TGTGCCACTCGGCCAACTGGGGCGGACTATGGCTACACCTTC. Translating gives CATRPTGADYGYTF.

The J gene is TRBJ2-1, the V gene TRBV7-9; D ambiguous. Germline assignment: CDR1 SEHNR and CDR2 FQNEAQ (reference sequence). V lost 5 bases and J 0 bases, leaving 11 bases between the germline ends. This CDR3 contains 15 residues. The DNA for the CDR3 is TGTGCCAGCAGCCCCAGAGCAGTCTCCTACAATGAGCAGTTCTTC. It codes for CASSPRAVSYNEQFF.

The V call is TRBV5-1, the J call TRBJ2-1, with TRBD2 matching over 9 bases. The CDR3 spans 18 residues. The germline V gene encodes CDR1 SGHRS and CDR2 YFSETQ. V dropped 2 bases and J dropped 5; count of bases not matched to a gene: 14. The CDR3 region is CASSFPPGLATLNNEQFF. The CDR3 DNA follows: TGCGCCAGCAGCTTTCCTCCGGGACTAGCTACTCTTAACAATGAGCAGTTCTTC.

V and J are TRBV29-1 and TRBJ2-5; 7 bases are shared with TRBD1. The trim removed 3 bases at V and 1 base at J, leaving 5 bases unmatched. The CDR3 has 14 residues. Germline V gene sequence: CDR1 SQVTM, CDR2 ANQGSEA. The CDR3: CSVESRGTQETQYF. CDR3 sequence (DNA): TGCAGCGTTGAGAGCAGGGGGACCCAAGAGACCCAGTACTTC.

J is TRBJ1-4 and V is TRBV6-5; D unclear. V lost 4 bases, J lost 8 bases, and 14 bases lay in between. CDR3 size: 14 residues. Germline V CDR1 and CDR2: MNHEY, SVGAGI. The CDR3 sequence is CASSFMGISEKLFF. The CDR3 DNA reads as TGTGCCAGCAGTTTTATGGGGATAAGCGAAAAACTGTTTTTT.